This T cell receptor beta chain was captured by sequencing in a study of shared T cell receptors in the human thymus. Assay: immunoSEQ multiplex PCR; the TCRdb copy retains only in-frame clones and omits some. The sample carries roughly 500,000 clones, about 80% recorded once. This CDR3 is built from 18 residues. Trimming removed 0 bases from V and 2 bases from J, with 17 bases in between. Germline V gives CDR1 SGHDN, CDR2 FVKESK. These data are also associated with another study on human thymus T cells. That report notes: Thymic tissue was derived from resections collected during corrective heart surgery. Both thymic and peripheral blood repertoires showed apparently biased V and J usage. Related research reported highly overlapping thymic repertoires among unrelated individuals.

The genes are TRBV14 and TRBJ1-3, with D maybe TRBD1 (6 bases). Sequencing was carried out using thymocytes. The clonotype originates from a boy younger than two with a congenital heart defect. CDR3 in DNA: TGTGCCAGCAGCCAAGAAGGGCGCGAAGGGGGTCCTGGAAACACCATATATTTT. It specifies CASSQEGREGGPGNTIYF.